Listed below are T cell receptor beta chains from one sample, sequenced in a study of blood T cell repertoires in COVID-19. This table comes from immunoSEQ multiplex PCR, and its TCRdb copy is limited to in-frame clones, with some not included. This sample yields about 140,000 clones, of which 80% to 85% are seen a single time; approximately 8% belongs to the top ten. The sequenced material came from peripheral blood. These receptors all stem from a human donor in a cohort sampled during active COVID-19. Both conserved end residues are part of each CDR3. D genes are given only for firm matches.

v_call: TRBV18
d_call: .
j_call: TRBJ2-5
cdr3_aa: CASGASPQETQYF

v_call: TRBV27
d_call: .
j_call: TRBJ2-2
cdr3_aa: CASSRENTGELFF

v_call: TRBV5-8
d_call: TRBD1
j_call: TRBJ2-2
cdr3_aa: CASSGKDRVAGELFF

v_call: TRBV9
d_call: .
j_call: TRBJ2-7
cdr3_aa: CASSKEGGGGTYEQYF

v_call: TRBV9
d_call: .
j_call: TRBJ2-3
cdr3_aa: CASSALLGTDTQYF

v_call: TRBV28
d_call: TRBD2
j_call: TRBJ2-4
cdr3_aa: CASSFHPRSGTLAKNIQYF

v_call: TRBV28
d_call: .
j_call: TRBJ2-7
cdr3_aa: CASSLRGFNEQYF

v_call: TRBV9
d_call: .
j_call: TRBJ2-2
cdr3_aa: CASSPRDKANTGELFF

v_call: TRBV6-2/TRBV6-3
d_call: TRBD2
j_call: TRBJ2-5
cdr3_aa: CASSYLTSGDQETQYF

v_call: TRBV28
d_call: TRBD1
j_call: TRBJ1-6
cdr3_aa: CASSSGGGGESPLHF

v_call: TRBV5-4
d_call: TRBD2
j_call: TRBJ2-7
cdr3_aa: CASSLGREGPYEQYF

v_call: TRBV18
d_call: .
j_call: TRBJ2-7
cdr3_aa: CASSPPSLYEQYF

v_call: TRBV4-1
d_call: TRBD2
j_call: TRBJ2-7
cdr3_aa: CASSQDQTSGSYEQYF

v_call: TRBV4-1
d_call: TRBD2
j_call: TRBJ2-3
cdr3_aa: CASSQELAGVPADTQYF

v_call: TRBV6-2/TRBV6-3
d_call: .
j_call: TRBJ2-3
cdr3_aa: CASSYSPTRLSYGTDTQYF

v_call: TRBV18
d_call: TRBD2
j_call: TRBJ2-1
cdr3_aa: CASSPVGGGGVYNEQFF

v_call: TRBV24-1
d_call: TRBD1
j_call: TRBJ1-1
cdr3_aa: CATQQTGSAEAFF

v_call: TRBV11-1
d_call: .
j_call: TRBJ1-6
cdr3_aa: CASSFQGAGAPLHF

v_call: TRBV11-2
d_call: TRBD1
j_call: TRBJ2-7
cdr3_aa: CASSLAAGGSYEQYF

v_call: TRBV3-1/TRBV3-2
d_call: TRBD1
j_call: TRBJ2-5
cdr3_aa: CASSLNRGGTQYF

v_call: TRBV29-1
d_call: TRBD1
j_call: TRBJ2-7
cdr3_aa: CSVSLTGYTYEQYF

v_call: TRBV7-8
d_call: TRBD2
j_call: TRBJ2-7
cdr3_aa: CASSLEGYVSSGGYEQYF

v_call: TRBV7-9
d_call: TRBD2
j_call: TRBJ2-7
cdr3_aa: CASSFIAGLHEQYF

v_call: TRBV4-3
d_call: .
j_call: TRBJ2-7
cdr3_aa: CASSRAGKAYEQYF